This T cell receptor beta chain was sequenced during a study of blood T cell repertoires in COVID-19. Study summary: Sources were T cells, B-cell-depleted T cells, or PBMCs; the material itself was cDNA or gDNA.

The CDR3 is 15 residues long. Trimming cost V 1 base and J 7 bases, with 15 bases left between them. Germline CDR1 and CDR2: SGHRS and YFSETQ. Libraries were prepared by immunoSEQ multiplex PCR; TCRdb keeps only in-frame clonotypes and omits some of them. The data show nearly 45,000 clones, 80% seen once. The TCR was taken from an older man with acute or convalescent COVID-19. Specimen: peripheral blood. This chain links TRBV5-1 with TRBJ1-3, with D unclear. The CDR3 nucleotides are TGCGCCAGCAGCTTGAGACCGTCTCGAGGGAACACCATATATTTT. This codes for CASSLRPSRGNTIYF.